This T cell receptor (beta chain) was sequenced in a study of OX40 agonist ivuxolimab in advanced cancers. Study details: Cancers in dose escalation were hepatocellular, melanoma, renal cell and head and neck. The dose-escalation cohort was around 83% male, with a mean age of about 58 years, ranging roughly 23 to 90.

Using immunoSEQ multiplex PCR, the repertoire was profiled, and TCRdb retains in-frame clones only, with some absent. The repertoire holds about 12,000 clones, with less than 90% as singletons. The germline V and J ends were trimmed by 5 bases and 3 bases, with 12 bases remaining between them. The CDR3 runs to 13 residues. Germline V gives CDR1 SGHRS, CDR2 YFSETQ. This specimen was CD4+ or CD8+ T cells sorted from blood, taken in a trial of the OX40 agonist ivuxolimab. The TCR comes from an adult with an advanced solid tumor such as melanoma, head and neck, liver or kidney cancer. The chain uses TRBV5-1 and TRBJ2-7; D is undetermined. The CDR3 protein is CASRGVKYYEQYF. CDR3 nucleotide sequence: TGCGCCAGCAGGGGTGTCAAATACTACGAGCAGTACTTC.